This T cell receptor beta chain was identified during a study of blood T cell repertoires in COVID-19. The germline gives CDR1 SGDLS, CDR2 YYNGEE. This CDR3 contains 20 residues. Trimming removed 4 bases from V and 0 bases from J, with 23 bases in between. How the authors handled the data: Amplification of reference gene primers provided the estimated nucleated cell counts. Method: immunoSEQ multiplex PCR; TCRdb's copy keeps in-frame clones and lacks some. The D gene and trimming were derived from the DNA, and the V and J assignments and clone size from that table. The data show around 700,000 clones, 90% seen once.

The chain recombines TRBV9 with TRBJ1-6, with D perhaps matching TRBD1 (6 bases). Source material: peripheral blood. The TCR was taken from a woman between 18 and 29 years old with acute or convalescent COVID-19. CDR3 nucleotide sequence: TGTGCCAGCAGCCCCCGGGAGGGGGGCGGGGGCGGCTCCTATAATTCACCCCTCCACTTT. Translation gives CASSPREGGGGGSYNSPLHF.